This T cell receptor (beta chain) was identified in a study of shared clonotypes between healthy human individuals. TCRdb's table, derived via immunoSEQ multiplex PCR, lists solely in-frame clones and lacks some. This table holds 2.3 million or so clones, approximately 93% found once. This CDR3 has 12 amino acids. V was shortened by 6 bases and J by 11 bases, with 13 bases between the two germline ends. The V gene's germline CDR1 is SNHLY and CDR2 FYNNEI. The specimen sequenced was naive CD4+ T cells from PBMCs. Sample subset: CD45RA+ positively selected. The chain employs TRBV2 and TRBJ2-2, with D uncertain. The sequence was collected from a man between 18 and 35 years old in good health. Some clones in this sample may be carry-over from other donors' samples. CDR3 DNA: TGTGCCAGCAGAAATTCTCCCGCCGAGCTGTTTTTT. Translation gives CASRNSPAELFF.